A selection of T cell receptor beta chains follows, all from one sample in a study of shared clonotypes between healthy human individuals. Produced via immunoSEQ multiplex PCR; TCRdb's table is partial and in-frame only. This sample has about 2.4 million clones, with about 92% found just once. Input material: naive CD4+ T cells sorted from blood. These receptors all stem from a man between 18 and 29 years old in good health. CDR3s include the opening cysteine and the closing phenylalanine or tryptophan. D genes are given only for firm matches. Rows may omit the clone size; those that give it use once, few, many or a size class.

TRBV11-3	-	TRBJ2-1	TRBD2	TGTGCCAGCAGCTTAAGTTGGGGGCCTAGCGGGGGCAATGAGCAGTTCTTC	CASSLSWGPSGGNEQFF
TRBV6-6	-	TRBJ1-4	-	TGTGCCAGCAGTTACCAGGCACAGGGTTCGGCAAAACTGTTTTTT	CASSYQAQGSAKLFF
TRBV6-6	-	TRBJ2-7	-	TGTGCCAGCAGCACATACTACGAGCAGTACTTC	CASSTYYEQYF
TRBV6-1	-	TRBJ2-7	TRBD1	TGTGCCAGCAGTGAAGCCACAAGACAGGGGAGGACTCAGCAGTACTTC	CASSEATRQGRTQQYF
TRBV27	-	TRBJ2-2	-	TGTGCCAGCAGTCAGAACATCCCCCCAGGGGAGCTGTTTTTT	CASSQNIPPGELFF
TRBV11-2	-	TRBJ2-5	TRBD1	TGTGCCAGCACCGTGGGACAGGGAGTCCAAGAGACCCAGTACTTC	CASTVGQGVQETQYF
TRBV5-6	few	TRBJ1-5	-	TGTGCCAGCAGCTTTGATAGCAATCAGCCCCAGCATTTT	CASSFDSNQPQHF
TRBV19	-	TRBJ1-1	TRBD1	TGTGCCAGTAGTCCCAGACAGGGAGTTTGGGCGGACACTGAAGCTTTCTTT	CASSPRQGVWADTEAFF
TRBV11-1	-	TRBJ2-5	TRBD2	TGTGCCAGCAGCTTAGATCCCCTAGCGGGGGGCCAAGAGACCCAGTACTTC	CASSLDPLAGGQETQYF
TRBV5-1	-	TRBJ1-1	-	TGCGCCAGCAGCTTGCCCCCGAACACTGAAGCTTTCTTT	CASSLPPNTEAFF
TRBV19	-	TRBJ1-5	TRBD1	TGTGCCAGTAGTGCCCTCCGGACAGGGGTTAGCAATCAGCCCCAGCATTTT	CASSALRTGVSNQPQHF
TRBV10-3	few	TRBJ1-1	TRBD1	TGTGCCATCAGTATGACAGGGGAAAGCACTGAAGCTTTCTTT	CAISMTGESTEAFF
TRBV30	-	TRBJ1-3	TRBD1	TGTGCCTGTACAGGGGATCCAGCTGGAAACACCATATATTTT	CACTGDPAGNTIYF
TRBV5-1	-	TRBJ1-5	TRBD1	TGCGCCAGCTCAGCAGGCCCGGGACAGGGAGGTCAGCCCCAGCATTTT	CASSAGPGQGGQPQHF
TRBV19	-	TRBJ1-5	-	TGTGCCAGTAGTATAATCCCTTCAGCGGCCCAGCATTTT	CASSIIPSAAQHF
TRBV6-1	-	TRBJ1-5	-	TGTGCCAGCAGTGAAGAGGCAGGGAAAAGAAATCAGCCCCAGCATTTT	CASSEEAGKRNQPQHF
TRBV18	-	TRBJ1-1	-	TGTGCCAGCTCACCGGCCGGATACACTGAAGCTTTCTTT	CASSPAGYTEAFF
TRBV19	once	TRBJ1-1	TRBD1	TGTGCCAGTAGTGTAACCCCCGGGACAGGGCTCGCCGCCACTGAAGCTTTCTTT	CASSVTPGTGLAATEAFF
TRBV19	-	TRBJ2-5	-	TGTGCCAGTAGTTATGTTGCGTTGGAGACCCAGTACTTC	CASSYVALETQYF
TRBV9	-	TRBJ1-1	TRBD1	TGTGCCAGCAGCGTATCCTCACAGGGGGCGAACACTGAAGCTTTCTTT	CASSVSSQGANTEAFF
TRBV15	once	TRBJ2-1	-	TGTGCCACCAGCAGAGATGGCAGCGACTACAATGAGCAGTTCTTC	CATSRDGSDYNEQFF
TRBV4-1	-	TRBJ2-1	TRBD2	TGCGCCAGCAGCACTAGCGGGGGGCCGGTAGGCCCCCGGGAGCAGTTCTTC	CASSTSGGPVGPREQFF
TRBV28	-	TRBJ1-5	-	TGTGCCAGCAGCCGGGACAGCAATCAGCCCCAGCATTTT	CASSRDSNQPQHF
TRBV13	many	TRBJ2-7	TRBD1	TGTGCCAGCAGCTTACTCCGACAGGGGTTAGACGAGCAGTACTTC	CASSLLRQGLDEQYF
TRBV10-1	-	TRBJ2-1	-	TGCGCCAGCAGTGAGGGGAGATACAATGAGCAGTTCTTC	CASSEGRYNEQFF
TRBV11-2	-	TRBJ1-1	-	TGTGCCAGCAGCTTAGATGGGTCGGGGAAAGCTTTCTTT	CASSLDGSGKAFF
TRBV7-9	once	TRBJ1-1	TRBD1	TGTGCCAGCAGCTTAGCGCTGACAGGGGGCACTGAAGCTTTCTTT	CASSLALTGGTEAFF
TRBV5-6	-	TRBJ1-4	TRBD1	TGTGCCAGCAGTTCCGCTGGACAGGGCTTTAATGAAAAACTGTTTTTT	CASSSAGQGFNEKLFF
TRBV2	-	TRBJ2-7	TRBD1	TGTGCCAGCAGTGGCAACAGGCACCTAGACCGGACGGGTAGGACAGGGGGCGGTTACGAGCAGTACTTC	CASSGNRHLDRTGRTGGGYEQYF
TRBV18	-	TRBJ2-1	-	TGTGCCAGCTCACCCGCCGACTTATCCTACAATGAGCAGTTCTTC	CASSPADLSYNEQFF
TRBV11-3	-	TRBJ2-3	-	TGTGCCAGCAGCCTCGGGACAGCGGGACACACAGATACGCAGTATTTT	CASSLGTAGHTDTQYF
TRBV19	-	TRBJ1-1	-	TGTGCCAGTATAGAGGCCCCCATGAACACTGAAGCTTTCTTT	CASIEAPMNTEAFF
TRBV7-9	-	TRBJ1-2	-	TGTGCCAGCAGCTTGCAGGAAACTTATGGCTACACCTTC	CASSLQETYGYTF
TRBV4-1	-	TRBJ2-7	TRBD1	TGCGCCAGCAGCCAGGCCGACAGGGGGGCCTACGAGCAGTACTTC	CASSQADRGAYEQYF
TRBV30	-	TRBJ2-1	-	TGTGCCTTGGTTAGGGGGACTAATTTCAATGAGCAGTTCTTC	CALVRGTNFNEQFF
TRBV6-4	-	TRBJ1-2	-	TGTGCCAGCAGTCGAGGGGATACTGGCTACACCTTC	CASSRGDTGYTF
TRBV10-3	-	TRBJ2-4	-	TGTGCCATCAGTGAGGGGGTAGCCAAAAACATTCTGTACTTC	CAISEGVAKNILYF
TRBV7-2	-	TRBJ1-2	-	TGTGCCAGCAGCTTAAGGGATGGCTACACCTTC	CASSLRDGYTF